This T cell receptor (beta chain) appears in the sequencing data of a study of CD8 T cells in Susac syndrome. V lost 5 bases, J lost 1 base, and 11 bases lay in between. The CDR3 runs 14 residues. Germline loops: CDR1 LNHDA, CDR2 SQIVND (reference sequence). The authors sequenced TCR beta from blood CD8+ and CD4+ T cells. An amount of RNA that ranged from roughly 0.5 to 1 ug was reverse transcribed with random hexamers. TCRdb called the immunoSEQ multiplex PCR reads again in MiXCR, with one record for every CDR3 protein. The profile shows about 300,000 distinct CDR3 sequences, 89% of them singletons. The receptor comes from a human donor with multiple sclerosis. Source material: CD8+ T cells from PBMCs. The chain recombines TRBV19 with TRBJ1-1; the D is unclear. The CDR3 spells CASSGTRRNTEAFF. The CDR3 region has the DNA TGTGCCAGTAGTGGCACTCGGAGGAACACTGAAGCTTTCTTT.